This T cell receptor (beta chain) appears in the sequencing data of a study of beta chain features in type 1 diabetes. Study details: Sorted cells examined across all samples numbered approximately 100 million.

Turning to this clone: Its antigen is unknown.

Central memory, naive, regulatory and stem cell-like memory CD4+ cells were sorted by CD45RO/CCR7/CD25/CD127/CD95/CD27. Over 95% purity was reached by all sorted populations. The study's findings and limits: TCRB CDR3s from Type 1 diabetes patients were moderately but significantly shorter in all four CD4+ subsets.

The CDR3 totals 13 residues. After removal of 8 bases from V and 4 bases from J, the junction contained 4 bases not matched to a gene. Germline assignment: CDR1 SGHAT and CDR2 FQDESV (reference sequence). Expressed TCRB transcripts were sequenced, since all the RNA that had been isolated was reverse transcribed. Using immunoSEQ multiplex PCR, the repertoire was profiled, and TCRdb retains in-frame clones only, with some absent. There are under 400,000 clones in the sample; over 9.5% occur only once, and 0.0095% to 0.011% lies in the top ten. This sequence originates from a young woman with type 1 diabetes. The sample was naive CD4+ T cells from blood. The V call is TRBV11-1, the J call TRBJ2-2; 7 bases align to TRBD2. DNA for the CDR3: TGTGCCAGCTCGCGGGAGCCCACCGGGGAGCTGTTTTTT. Protein product: CASSREPTGELFF.